The rows below give T cell receptor beta chains drawn from one sample of a study of blood T cell repertoires in COVID-19. Here immunoSEQ multiplex PCR was the method, and the copy in TCRdb shows in-frame clones only, minus some. Seen here are 120,000 to 150,000 clones, 84% observed once, and the top ten hold around 3.7%. The sequenced sample consisted of PBMCs or T cells enriched from blood (not recorded which). The receptors were gathered from a woman between 50 and 59 years old with acute COVID-19. Both conserved end residues are part of each CDR3. Fields, in order: J gene, V gene, CDR3 protein.

j_call: TRBJ1-1; v_call: TRBV2; cdr3_aa: CATSRGLQQQGTEAFF
j_call: TRBJ1-2; v_call: TRBV7-2; cdr3_aa: CASSPTTGVSGGYTF
j_call: TRBJ1-1; v_call: TRBV11-1; cdr3_aa: CASSQGGRTEAFF
j_call: TRBJ2-5; v_call: TRBV3-1/TRBV3-2; cdr3_aa: CASRRGGPQETQYF
j_call: TRBJ1-3; v_call: TRBV6-6; cdr3_aa: CASSYSESGAGNTIYF
j_call: TRBJ2-3; v_call: TRBV28; cdr3_aa: CASRSGTSGKGGDTQYF
j_call: TRBJ1-1; v_call: TRBV7-9; cdr3_aa: CASSPAGTADFPEAFF
j_call: TRBJ1-5; v_call: TRBV19; cdr3_aa: CASRKWDRGEQPQHF
j_call: TRBJ1-2; v_call: TRBV5-4; cdr3_aa: CASSSDSYGYTF
j_call: TRBJ2-5; v_call: TRBV24-1; cdr3_aa: CATSDPPGDDQYF
j_call: TRBJ2-1; v_call: TRBV19; cdr3_aa: CASSTTGTGASNEQFF
j_call: TRBJ2-2; v_call: TRBV7-7; cdr3_aa: CASSRGGTGELFF
j_call: TRBJ1-6; v_call: TRBV7-8; cdr3_aa: CASSLAQGVNSPLHF
j_call: TRBJ2-7; v_call: TRBV4-3; cdr3_aa: CASSPWGGATSYEQYF
j_call: TRBJ2-3; v_call: TRBV7-9; cdr3_aa: CASRSLLAGVQDTQYF
j_call: TRBJ1-5; v_call: TRBV10-2; cdr3_aa: CASREDRASNQPQHF
j_call: TRBJ2-3; v_call: TRBV7-8; cdr3_aa: CASSPREGTQYF
j_call: TRBJ1-3; v_call: TRBV7-2; cdr3_aa: CASSFARVGGGNTIYF
j_call: TRBJ1-2; v_call: TRBV6-1; cdr3_aa: CASSERESLYGYTF
j_call: TRBJ2-5; v_call: TRBV7-9; cdr3_aa: CASSLAPSAETQYF
j_call: TRBJ1-1; v_call: TRBV28; cdr3_aa: CASSPWTENTEAFF
j_call: TRBJ1-2; v_call: TRBV19; cdr3_aa: CASSEPPYPGQGRLGYTF
j_call: TRBJ1-1; v_call: TRBV14; cdr3_aa: CASSIPNHQGDTEAFF
j_call: TRBJ1-6; v_call: TRBV28; cdr3_aa: CASSFGTGYSPLHF
j_call: TRBJ2-1; v_call: TRBV5-1; cdr3_aa: CASSLRSPGQGHNEQFF
j_call: TRBJ2-1; v_call: TRBV24-1; cdr3_aa: CATSDSSGRNYNEQFF
j_call: TRBJ2-1; v_call: TRBV24-1; cdr3_aa: CATSDPGTSSYNEQFF
j_call: TRBJ2-3; v_call: TRBV7-8; cdr3_aa: CASSLAIAGGVADTQYF
j_call: TRBJ2-5; v_call: TRBV5-1; cdr3_aa: CASSPAGTGGVKTQYF
j_call: TRBJ1-2; v_call: TRBV24-1; cdr3_aa: CATSQDSANYGYTF
j_call: TRBJ1-1; v_call: TRBV5-1; cdr3_aa: CASSSTTVMNTEAFF
j_call: TRBJ2-7; v_call: TRBV13; cdr3_aa: CASSETSLGEQYF
j_call: TRBJ2-5; v_call: TRBV11-3; cdr3_aa: CASSTLIGGRGETQYF
j_call: TRBJ1-1; v_call: TRBV12-3/TRBV12-4; cdr3_aa: CASTSQGQVTFF
j_call: TRBJ1-2; v_call: TRBV3-1/TRBV3-2; cdr3_aa: CASSPGGPANYGYTF
j_call: TRBJ1-1; v_call: TRBV12-3/TRBV12-4; cdr3_aa: CASSRVGNTEAFF
j_call: TRBJ2-1; v_call: TRBV28; cdr3_aa: CASSPLAGPYNEQFF
j_call: TRBJ2-1; v_call: TRBV19; cdr3_aa: CASSMGTVLGTSGEGEQFF
j_call: TRBJ1-3; v_call: TRBV10-3; cdr3_aa: CAIRGTSGNTIYF
j_call: TRBJ2-3; v_call: TRBV5-1; cdr3_aa: CASRDYYTQYF
j_call: TRBJ2-7; v_call: TRBV30; cdr3_aa: CAWSLSYEQYF
j_call: TRBJ2-1; v_call: TRBV18; cdr3_aa: CASSPRTSGSYNEQFF
j_call: TRBJ2-2; v_call: TRBV3-1/TRBV3-2; cdr3_aa: CASSLGVLAGVTGELFF
j_call: TRBJ1-5; v_call: TRBV7-9; cdr3_aa: CASSPRGGGNQPQHF
j_call: TRBJ1-3; v_call: TRBV5-5; cdr3_aa: CASRFQVYSGNTIYF
j_call: TRBJ1-4; v_call: TRBV9; cdr3_aa: CASSAEPSGTITTNEKLFF
j_call: TRBJ2-7; v_call: TRBV29-1; cdr3_aa: CSADGTGEAEQYF
j_call: TRBJ2-3; v_call: TRBV18; cdr3_aa: CASSDRTASGADTQYF
j_call: TRBJ2-7; v_call: TRBV30; cdr3_aa: CAWSLKGWNEQYF
j_call: TRBJ1-1; v_call: TRBV12-3/TRBV12-4; cdr3_aa: CASSLGPKAFF
j_call: TRBJ1-6; v_call: TRBV14; cdr3_aa: CASSQEETVADSPLHF
j_call: TRBJ2-2; v_call: TRBV2; cdr3_aa: CASRASGSRAGELFF
j_call: TRBJ1-4; v_call: TRBV3-1/TRBV3-2; cdr3_aa: CASSNRGTGGEKLFF
j_call: TRBJ2-3; v_call: TRBV7-6; cdr3_aa: CASSLEGESTDTQYF
j_call: TRBJ1-1; v_call: TRBV19; cdr3_aa: CASSRQSEAFF